One and the same sample provided the 8 T cell receptor beta chains below, sequenced in a study of blood T cell repertoires in COVID-19. Measured with immunoSEQ multiplex PCR; TCRdb has only the in-frame clones, and not every one. The sample includes around 200,000 clones, around 85% of them seen just once. Sequenced input: peripheral blood. The receptors derive from a person aged 70 to 85 with COVID-19, enrolled during active disease.

V is TRBV20-1 and J is TRBJ1-1; 8 bases match TRBD1. This CDR3 has 13 residues. Trimming took 3 bases from V and 11 from J; bases not matched to a gene: 11. From germline, CDR1 is DFQATT and CDR2 SNEGSKA (reference sequence). The CDR3 nucleotides are TGCAGTGCTAGTTGGGATCAGGGGGCGGGTGCTTTCTTT. Its protein is CSASWDQGAGAFF.

This clone is a singleton in its sample. The chain is built from TRBV24-1 and TRBJ1-1, with D unresolved. V dropped 8 bases and J dropped 11 bases, with 20 bases sitting between them. Germline values: CDR1 KGHDR, CDR2 SFDVKD. The CDR3 spans 13 residues. The CDR3 protein is CATTPKAVGRAFF. DNA of the CDR3: TGTGCCACCACTCCGAAAGCGGTTGGTCGGGCTTTCTTT.

The rearrangement links TRBV30 to TRBJ1-6, with D uncertain. The CDR3 totals 15 residues. Germline assignment: CDR1 GTSNPN and CDR2 SVGIG (reference sequence). The ends were cut back, 4 bases at V and 0 bases at J, with 10 bases in the middle. CDR3 coding DNA: TGTGCCTGGACACCGATGCGCTCCTATAATTCACCCCTCCACTTT. Translating gives CAWTPMRSYNSPLHF.

The rearrangement joins TRBV5-1 to TRBJ1-2; D is possibly TRBD1 (6 bases). Deletions cut 0 bases from V and 9 bases from J, with 15 bases between. The CDR3 totals 14 residues. The germline V gene encodes CDR1 SGHRS and CDR2 YFSETQ. The CDR3 reads CASSLGLQGSSYTF. The CDR3 DNA follows: TGCGCCAGCAGCTTGGGGTTACAGGGAAGTAGCTACACCTTC.

This clone is a singleton in its sample. V usage is TRBV7-8 and J usage is TRBJ2-5; D ambiguous. The CDR3 length is 13 residues. Germline V gene sequence: CDR1 SGHVS, CDR2 FQNEAQ. V lost 5 bases and J 2 bases, leaving 9 bases between the germline ends. The CDR3 DNA reads as TGTGCCAGCAGCGACGGGTCTCAAGAGACCCAGTACTTC. Translation: CASSDGSQETQYF.

The gene calls are TRBV19 and TRBJ2-7; 9 positions match TRBD2. The ends lost 8 bases at V and 0 bases at J; junction bases unmatched: 5. Per the germline V gene, CDR1 is LNHDA and CDR2 is SQIVND (reference sequence). This CDR3 contains 14 residues. The CDR3 loop is CASGAGGSSYEQYF. The DNA for the CDR3 is TGTGCCAGTGGAGCGGGGGGTAGCTCCTACGAGCAGTACTTC.

This chain uses TRBV7-8 with TRBJ1-3, with a possible D match to TRBD1 (6 bases). The V end lost 2 bases, the J end lost 3 bases, and 17 bases lay between the germline ends. CDR3 length: 17 amino acids. Germline values: CDR1 SGHVS, CDR2 FQNEAQ. DNA of the CDR3: TGTGCCAGCAGCTTAAGATCTGCGGGGGCGTATGGAAACACCATATATTTT. This sequence encodes CASSLRSAGAYGNTIYF.

The chain employs TRBV5-4 and TRBJ2-5; 10 bases fit TRBD2. Trimming cost V 4 bases and J 5 bases; bases outside gene matches: 11. Germline loops: CDR1 SGHNT, CDR2 YYREEE (reference sequence). This CDR3 has 16 amino acids. CDR3 in amino acids: CASSASGGPRGETQYF. In nucleotides, the CDR3 is TGTGCCAGCAGCGCTAGCGGGGGCCCTCGTGGGGAGACCCAGTACTTC.